Below are 32 T cell receptor beta chains sequenced from a single sample in a study of glioma-infiltrating T cells after dendritic cell vaccination. Time point meaning: after dendritic cell vaccination, including at tumor progression/relapse. Produced via immunoSEQ multiplex PCR; TCRdb's table is partial and in-frame only. Of 90,000 to 95,000 clones listed, about 81% are singletons. Specimen: blood, collected after dendritic cell vaccination. These receptors were obtained from a human donor with glioblastoma.

The chain couples TRBV5-1 to TRBJ2-7, with 7 positions matching TRBD1. The CDR3 is 14 residues long. V shed 0 bases and J 3 bases; nucleotides not matched to a gene: 3. Looked up from germline, CDR1 is SGHRS and CDR2 is YFSETQ. The CDR3 sequence: CASSLAGGGYEQYV. Here the CDR3 DNA reads TGCGCCAGCAGCTTGGCAGGGGGTGGCTACGAGCAGTACGTC.

This clone was seen only a few times. The V gene is TRBV7-9, the J gene TRBJ1-5, with D hard to call. From germline, CDR1 is SEHNR and CDR2 FQNEAQ (reference sequence). The CDR3 length is 14 residues. This CDR3 reads CAVDGGQGNQPQHF. In DNA form, the CDR3 reads TGTGCAGTGGACGGCGGGCAGGGCAATCAGCCCCAGCATTTT.

This sequence joins TRBV6-6 and TRBJ2-2; 8 nucleotides match TRBD1. Germline loops: CDR1 MNHNY, CDR2 SVGAGI (reference sequence). CDR3 length: 16 residues. J gave up 6 bases and V 2 bases, and 8 bases lay outside the gene matches. CDR3 bases: TGTGCCAGCAGTTACCCTACAGGGGGTAGCGCCGGGGAGCTGTTTTTT. It codes for CASSYPTGGSAGELFF.

The chain combines TRBV19 with TRBJ1-1, with TRBD1 identical over 8 bases. Trimming cost V 10 bases and J 4 bases; bases outside gene matches: 2. The CDR3 extends over 11 amino acids. The germline CDR1 and CDR2 sequences are LNHDA and SQIVND (reference sequence). The CDR3 spells CATDRGTEAFF. The CDR3 DNA reads TGTGCCACAGACAGGGGCACTGAAGCTTTCTTT.

V usage is TRBV9 and J usage is TRBJ2-3, with 10 bases identical to TRBD2. V shed 0 bases and J 6 bases; nucleotides not matched to a gene: 10. The CDR3 covers 17 residues. Germline lookup yields CDR1 SGDLS and CDR2 YYNGEE. Here the CDR3 DNA reads TGTGCCAGCAGCGTAGCGCCTAGCGGGAGTCCTGAGGATACGCAGTATTTT. Protein product: CASSVAPSGSPEDTQYF.

The V gene is TRBV7-2, the J gene TRBJ1-4; 8 bases line up with TRBD1. The junction had 6 bases not matched to a gene; V was cut back by 1 base and J by 8 bases. This CDR3 contains 15 residues. Germline CDR1 SGHTA, CDR2 FQGNSA. This chain's CDR3 is CASSLVRGLREKLFF. The CDR3 DNA reads TGTGCCAGCAGCTTAGTCAGGGGGCTGAGGGAAAAACTGTTTTTT.

With regard to this clone: The same CDR3 arises from other DNA sequences in this sample as well. The J gene is TRBJ1-4, the V gene TRBV25-1; perhaps TRBD1 as D (6 bases). With 0 bases removed from V and 3 bases from J, the gap between germline ends came to 8 bases. Germline V gene data show CDR1 as MGHDK and CDR2 as SYGVNS. This CDR3 region has 15 residues. The CDR3 sequence is CASSEYRGPNEKLFF. For the CDR3, the DNA is TGTGCCAGCAGTGAATACAGGGGACCTAATGAAAAACTGTTTTTT.

The chain recombines TRBV5-6 with TRBJ2-7, with D perhaps TRBD1 (6 bases). Germline values: CDR1 SGHDT, CDR2 YYEEEE. The V end was cut by 0 bases, the J end by 3 bases, with 10 bases between. This CDR3 has 14 amino acids. This CDR3 reads CASSLGAQGYEQYV. Written as DNA, the CDR3 is TGTGCCAGCAGCTTGGGGGCACAGGGCTACGAGCAGTACGTC.

The chain employs TRBV7-2 and TRBJ2-3; D unresolved. Germline assignment: CDR1 SGHTA and CDR2 FQGNSA. The V gene lost 4 bases and the J gene lost 4 bases, with 9 bases spanning the gap. CDR3 length equals 13 residues. The CDR3 DNA reads TGTGCCAGCAGCTCTTGGAGACCAGATACGCAGTATTTT. Translated: CASSSWRPDTQYF.

J is TRBJ2-3 and V is TRBV15; no definite D call. The germline V gene has CDR1 LNHNV and CDR2 YYDKDF (reference sequence). This CDR3 comprises 15 residues. V was trimmed by 0 bases and J by 4 bases, leaving 11 bases between them. The CDR3 spells CATSRDRTKADTQYF. The CDR3 region has the DNA TGTGCCACCAGCAGAGACCGAACTAAAGCAGATACGCAGTATTTT.

V gene TRBV11-1 combines with J gene TRBJ2-1; no clear D gene. V lost 2 bases and J lost 6, with 8 bases in between. Per the germline V gene, CDR1 is SGHAT and CDR2 is FQDESV (reference sequence). The CDR3 loop spans 13 amino acids. The CDR3 loop reads CASSLRPGNEQFF. CDR3 DNA sequence: TGTGCCAGCAGCTTAAGGCCAGGCAATGAGCAGTTCTTC.

V usage is TRBV7-9 and J usage is TRBJ1-1; possibly TRBD1 for D (6 bases). CDR3 size: 14 residues. Germline V CDR1 and CDR2: SEHNR, FQNEAQ (reference sequence). Trimming removed 2 bases from V and 4 bases from J, with 11 bases in between. The CDR3 region is CASSLLGASTEAFF. CDR3 sequence (DNA): TGTGCCAGCAGCTTATTGGGGGCGAGCACTGAAGCTTTCTTT.

The genes are TRBV19 and TRBJ2-2; 10 nucleotides match TRBD1. This CDR3 has 16 residues. The V segment lost 5 bases and the J segment 1 base; nucleotides outside the gene matches: 4. Per germline, CDR1 LNHDA and CDR2 SQIVND (reference sequence). This chain's CDR3 is CASSPWDRGNTGELFF. The CDR3 DNA sequence: TGTGCCAGTAGTCCCTGGGACAGGGGGAACACCGGGGAGCTGTTTTTT.

This clone has just a few counts. The V gene is TRBV29-1, the J gene TRBJ1-2, with no clear D. V lost 2 bases, J lost 5 bases, and 24 bases lay in between. CDR3 length: 17 amino acids. Looked up from germline, CDR1 is SQVTM and CDR2 is ANQGSEA. The CDR3 nucleotides read TGCAGCGTTGAAACCCTCTTTCGAGGGCAGGATAATTATGGCTACACCTTC. Residues: CSVETLFRGQDNYGYTF.

The chain is built from TRBV18 and TRBJ1-1; D not certain. The CDR3 is made up of 14 amino acids. V shed 0 bases and J shed 11 bases, with 16 bases lying between them. From germline, CDR1 is KGHSH and CDR2 LQKENI. CDR3 DNA: TGTGCCAGCTCACCACCTAGTGCGGAAGGTAGGGCTTTCTTT. Translation: CASSPPSAEGRAFF.

The chain has TRBV5-1 and TRBJ1-2; weak D call: TRBD1 (6 bases). CDR1 is SGHRS and CDR2 is YFSETQ in the germline V gene. This CDR3 comprises 13 residues. Deletions cut 3 bases from V and 4 bases from J, with 10 bases between. CDR3 in DNA: TGCGCCAGCAGCTCCGGACAGAGCTATGGCTACACCTTC. Translated, it gives CASSSGQSYGYTF.

With regard to this clone: The junction differs from germline at one of its ends, possibly a read error. This CDR3 is CAISSAGFSQEIQYF. CDR3 coding DNA: TGTGCCATCAGTTCGGCGGGTTTCTCTCAAGAGATCCAGTACTTC. V gene TRBV10-3 combines with J gene TRBJ2-5; D might be TRBD2 (5 bases). This CDR3 has 15 amino acids. The germline V gene encodes CDR1 ENHRY and CDR2 SYGVKD.

This clone appeared a few times. This chain links TRBV4-1 with TRBJ2-1, with 11 bases that match TRBD1. CDR3 length: 15 amino acids. The V segment lost 4 bases and the J segment 8 bases; nucleotides outside the gene matches: 7. Germline V gives CDR1 MGHRA, CDR2 YSYEKL. CDR3 DNA: TGCGCCAGCAGCCTCCGGGACAGGGGGAAGTATGAGCAGTTCTTC. It encodes CASSLRDRGKYEQFF.

This rearrangement joins TRBV7-3 to TRBJ2-1; TRBD2 might be the D (7 bases). This CDR3 is built from 15 residues. Germline CDR1 is SGHTA and CDR2 is FQGTGA. Trimming left V 5 bases short and J 7 bases short, with 18 bases between. The CDR3 DNA follows: TGTGCCAGCAGCGTTGGGGCGGGGGCTAAAAATGAGCAGTTCTTC. Encoded protein: CASSVGAGAKNEQFF.

The count of this clone is one. The V and J genes are TRBV9 and TRBJ2-2; D may be TRBD1 (5 bases). Trimming left V 4 bases short and J 4 bases short, with 23 bases between. This CDR3 contains 18 residues. CDR1 is SGDLS and CDR2 is YYNGEE in the germline V gene. The CDR3 here is CASSPMPGPPGPTGELFF. In nucleotides, the CDR3 is TGTGCCAGCAGCCCCATGCCTGGGCCACCAGGGCCCACCGGGGAGCTGTTTTTT.

The rearrangement links TRBV7-2 to TRBJ1-5; TRBD1 might be the D (5 bases). Germline CDR1 reads SGHTA; CDR2 reads FQGNSA. This CDR3 comprises 14 residues. Trimming stripped 6 bases from V and 7 bases from J, with 16 bases between. This CDR3 reads CASSVDSSKQPQHF. The DNA of the CDR3 is TGTGCCAGCAGTGTTGACAGTTCTAAGCAGCCCCAGCATTTT.

This clone was seen just once. This sequence joins TRBV7-9 and TRBJ2-1; 7 bases match TRBD2. With 5 bases clipped from V and 0 bases from J, the junction kept 10 bases outside the gene matches. The CDR3 sequence is 17 residues long. CDR1 is SEHNR and CDR2 is FQNEAQ in the germline V gene (reference sequence). The CDR3 here is CASSTRLTSVSYNEQFF. CDR3 in DNA: TGTGCCAGCAGCACCCGCCTTACTAGCGTCTCCTACAATGAGCAGTTCTTC.

The V gene is TRBV27, the J gene TRBJ1-5; tentatively, D is TRBD1 (5 bases). The CDR3 covers 14 residues. Trimming stripped 6 bases from V and 5 bases from J, with 14 bases between. Germline lookup yields CDR1 MNHEY and CDR2 SMNVEV (reference sequence). The CDR3: CASSLRQTDQPQHF. The CDR3 bases are TGTGCCAGCAGCCTAAGACAGACTGATCAGCCCCAGCATTTT.

The rearrangement uses TRBV7-9 and TRBJ2-1, with TRBD2 matching 10 bases. The CDR3 is 14 residues long. Germline trimming cut 5 bases from V and 8 bases from J; bases unmatched to any gene: 6. Germline CDR1 SEHNR, CDR2 FQNEAQ (reference sequence). For the CDR3, the DNA is TGTGCCAGCAGCAGAGCGGGAGGGAGGGATGAGCAGTTCTTC. It translates to CASSRAGGRDEQFF.

This rearrangement joins TRBV19 to TRBJ1-5, with a possible D match to TRBD1 (6 bases). The CDR3 is 15 amino acids. V lost 6 bases and J lost 2, with 14 bases in between. Germline V CDR1 and CDR2: LNHDA, SQIVND (reference sequence). This chain's CDR3 is CASRGQGHGNQPQHF. Here the CDR3 DNA reads TGTGCCAGTAGGGGCCAGGGGCACGGCAATCAGCCCCAGCATTTT.

This chain joins TRBV19 and TRBJ1-4; D remains ambiguous. Germline V gene sequence: CDR1 LNHDA, CDR2 SQIVND (reference sequence). The V end was cut by 1 base, the J end by 6 bases, with 12 bases between. The CDR3 spans 15 residues. The CDR3 nucleotides read TGTGCCAGTAGTATAGTCGCGACAATGGATGAAAAACTGTTTTTT. It translates to CASSIVATMDEKLFF.

The chain recombines TRBV14 with TRBJ2-3; TRBD2 might be the D (6 bases). This CDR3 is built from 16 residues. The V end lost 3 bases, the J end lost 1 base, and 14 bases lay between the germline ends. Per the germline V gene, CDR1 is SGHDN and CDR2 is FVKESK. This CDR3 reads CASSQRTGLRTDTQYF. The DNA for the CDR3 is TGTGCCAGCAGCCAGAGAACGGGACTCCGCACAGATACGCAGTATTTT.

The rearrangement links TRBV6-6 to TRBJ2-7, with TRBD1 matching over 8 bases. The ends lost 6 bases at V and 1 base at J; junction bases unmatched: 5. The germline V gene encodes CDR1 MNHNY and CDR2 SVGAGI (reference sequence). This CDR3 region has 14 residues. The CDR3, as DNA: TGTGCCAGCAGCTCGGGACAGGAGTCCTACGAGCAGTACTTC. Translated: CASSSGQESYEQYF.

This sequence joins TRBV6-5 and TRBJ2-2; D call uncertain. Germline values: CDR1 MNHEY, CDR2 SVGAGI. V was clipped by 2 bases and J by 7 bases, with 5 bases between them. CDR3 length: 12 residues. The CDR3 reads CASSYAGGELFF. The CDR3, as DNA: TGTGCCAGCAGTTACGCAGGCGGGGAGCTGTTTTTT.

The rearrangement links TRBV6-5 to TRBJ1-6, with 9 bases identical to TRBD1. Germline loops: CDR1 MNHEY, CDR2 SVGAGI. Germline trimming cut 6 bases from V and 9 bases from J; bases unmatched to any gene: 3. The CDR3 totals 13 residues. Here the CDR3 reads CASSPDRGSPLHF. The CDR3 DNA reads as TGTGCCAGCAGCCCGGACAGGGGTTCACCCCTCCACTTT.

The chain couples TRBV27 to TRBJ1-5; D unresolved. This CDR3 has 14 residues. The V gene's germline CDR1 is MNHEY and CDR2 SMNVEV (reference sequence). V gave up 3 bases and J gave up 2 bases, with 8 bases separating them. In nucleotides, the CDR3 is TGTGCCAGCAGTTTTTTTCCCGGCAATCAGCCCCAGCATTTT. It encodes CASSFFPGNQPQHF.

This chain uses TRBV18 with TRBJ2-7; TRBD2 matches at 9 bases. Germline V gene lookup returns CDR1 KGHSH and CDR2 LQKENI. V was pared by 3 bases and J by 1 base, with 4 bases of the junction left unmatched. The CDR3 length is 15 residues. CDR3 loop: CASSPTSGSSYEQYV. In DNA, the CDR3 is TGTGCCAGCTCACCTACTAGCGGGTCTTCCTACGAGCAGTACGTC.